This T cell receptor (beta chain) was sequenced during a study of patients and donors after allogeneic stem cell transplantation. A single record per CDR3 protein comes from TCRdb applying MiXCR to the RT-PCR reads. The sample shows 800,000 to 1,000,000 distinct CDR3 sequences, over 15% of them seen only once. The V and J ends lost 4 bases and 1 base respectively, with 11 bases between them. Germline V gene lookup returns CDR1 SGHDN and CDR2 FVKESK. CDR3 length: 15 residues. This clonotype was counted between two and nine times. The sequencing sample was made of blood, either unsorted or a sorted T cell fraction (not recorded which). The receptor comes from a human donor who was either an allogeneic HSCT recipient or a stem cell or donor lymphocyte infusion donor (not recorded which). It is not recorded whose cells these are; they may come from a transplant donor. The chain carries TRBV14 and TRBJ2-4; D unresolved. CDR3 sequence: CASSPPLWAKNIQYF. In DNA form, the CDR3 reads TGTGCCAGCAGCCCCCCGCTCTGGGCCAAAAACATTCAGTACTTC.